This is a list of T cell receptor beta chains from one sample in a study of early T cells in non-severe SARS-CoV-2 infection. TCRdb called the 5' RACE reads again in MiXCR, with one record for every CDR3 protein. Of some 71,000 distinct CDR3 sequences listed, 10% are singletons. The specimen was whole blood, collected at baseline. Receptors originate from an adult who was a healthcare worker with PCR-confirmed SARS-CoV-2 infection or an uninfected control (not recorded which). Both conserved end residues are part of each CDR3. A D gene is named only where the DNA matches it firmly. Where a row states a size, it is once, few, many or the class of an expanded clone; other rows omit it.

d_gene	v_gene	abundance	j_gene	CDR3nt	CDR3aa
.	TRBV28	.	TRBJ1-2	TGTGCCAGCAGTTCGACAGTGTATGGCTACACCTTC	CASSSTVYGYTF
TRBD2	TRBV20-1	.	TRBJ2-7	TGCAGTGCTAGAGGGACTAGTAGCTACGAGCAGTACTTC	CSARGTSSYEQYF
TRBD2	TRBV25-1	many	TRBJ2-3	TGTGCCAGCCAGCGGGAGGGGAACACAGATACGCAGTATTTT	CASQREGNTDTQYF
TRBD2	TRBV6-2/TRBV6-3	.	TRBJ2-1	TGTGCCAGCAGTCATCCCTCGCGGGGGGCGCGTGAGCAGTTCTTC	CASSHPSRGAREQFF
TRBD1	TRBV6-5	many	TRBJ2-7	TGTGCCAGCAGTCGAGCGGACAGGTTCTCCTACGAGCAGTACTTC	CASSRADRFSYEQYF
.	TRBV12-3/TRBV12-4	many	TRBJ2-3	TGTGCCAGCAGTCCTCCGGGCACAGATACGCAGTATTTT	CASSPPGTDTQYF
TRBD2	TRBV7-6	.	TRBJ2-3	TGTGCCAGCAGCATACTTCCGGGACTAGATTTCTCTAGCACAGATACGCAGTATTTT	CASSILPGLDFSSTDTQYF
.	TRBV7-9	many	TRBJ2-5	TGTGCCAGCAGCTTATCAGGGGATGAGACCCAGTACTTC	CASSLSGDETQYF
.	TRBV28	.	TRBJ2-4	TGTGCCAGCAGGCCCCCGGGACAAGGAAACATTCAGTACTTC	CASRPPGQGNIQYF
TRBD1	TRBV20-1	many	TRBJ2-7	TGCAGTGCTAGACCCCGACAGGGGAGCAACGAGCAGTACTTC	CSARPRQGSNEQYF
.	TRBV20-1	many	TRBJ2-7	TGCAGTGCTAGTCCCTCCACCGGGGTTTCCTACGAGCAGTACTTC	CSASPSTGVSYEQYF
TRBD1	TRBV24-1	many	TRBJ1-5	TGTGCCACCAGTGCCGGGACAGCGAGCGGCAATCAGCCCCAGCATTTT	CATSAGTASGNQPQHF
.	TRBV28	few	TRBJ1-6	TGTGCCAGCAGTTCCCCCGGGACGACATGGTCACCCCTCCACTTT	CASSSPGTTWSPLHF
.	TRBV7-2	many	TRBJ1-2	TGTGCCAGCAGCCCCCCTTTCCGGGAGGGCCTTGGCTACACCTTC	CASSPPFREGLGYTF
.	TRBV29-1	.	TRBJ2-1	TGCAGCCTCCGACAGGTTTTCAATGAGCAGTTCTTC	CSLRQVFNEQFF
TRBD2	TRBV14	many	TRBJ2-1	TGTGCCAGCAGCCCATTGGGCCTAGCGGGAGATGAGCAGTTCTTC	CASSPLGLAGDEQFF
.	TRBV29-1	few	TRBJ1-5	TGCAGCGCCCTAATCTCGCAGGAGCCCCAGCATTTT	CSALISQEPQHF
.	TRBV5-1	many	TRBJ1-1	TGCGCCAGCAGCTTGTTCAAGTTGAACACTGAAGCTTTCTTT	CASSLFKLNTEAFF
TRBD1	TRBV4-3	few	TRBJ2-7	TGCGCCAGCAGCCCCGGGACAGGGACCTACGAGCAGTACTTC	CASSPGTGTYEQYF
.	TRBV4-3	many	TRBJ1-6	TGCGCCAGCAGCCAAGACTTAGTGACAGATACAAATTCACCCCTCCACTTT	CASSQDLVTDTNSPLHF
.	TRBV27	.	TRBJ1-1	TGTGCCAGCAGTTTAAATGGAGGGACCACTGAAGCTTTCTTT	CASSLNGGTTEAFF
.	TRBV15	.	TRBJ2-3	TGTGCCACCAGCAGAGTAAAAGCCACAGATACGCAGTATTTT	CATSRVKATDTQYF
TRBD1	TRBV9	few	TRBJ2-1	TGTGCCAGCAGCGTAGGACGTAGGGACAGGGGGCCCCTCTACAATGAGCAGTTCTTC	CASSVGRRDRGPLYNEQFF
.	TRBV9	few	TRBJ2-2	TGTGCCAGCAGCGTAGAGGGGGGATGGAGCACCGGGGAGCTGTTTTTT	CASSVEGGWSTGELFF
.	TRBV3-1	many	TRBJ2-3	TGTGCCAGCAGCCTAAAATGGGCGACGCAGTATTTT	CASSLKWATQYF
.	TRBV7-9	many	TRBJ1-3	TGTGCCAGCAGCCGGGCAACTGGAAACACCATATATTTT	CASSRATGNTIYF
TRBD2	TRBV4-3	many	TRBJ2-7	TGCGCCAGCAGCCAAGAAGGACTAGCTGGGACCTACGAGCAGTACTTC	CASSQEGLAGTYEQYF
.	TRBV2	few	TRBJ1-3	TGTGCCAGCAGCCCCCTAGGAAGCCCCACGGTTGTATCTGGAAACACCATATATTTT	CASSPLGSPTVVSGNTIYF
.	TRBV5-6	.	TRBJ2-3	TGTGCCAGCAGCACCGTGACCCGGCTTGAGGCGCAGTATTTT	CASSTVTRLEAQYF
TRBD1	TRBV10-3	.	TRBJ1-6	TGTGCCATAAAGGACAGGGATAATTCACCCCTCCACTTT	CAIKDRDNSPLHF
.	TRBV10-3	few	TRBJ1-4	TGTGCCATCAGTGAGTCAGCCAGTACTAATGAAAAACTGTTTTTT	CAISESASTNEKLFF
.	TRBV4-2	.	TRBJ1-1	TGTGCCAGCAGCCGAGGCACGGGGCATAACACTGAAGCTTTCTTT	CASSRGTGHNTEAFF
.	TRBV19	many	TRBJ2-6	TGTGCCAGTAGTCCTTGGGAGCCCTCTGGGGCCAACGTCCTGACTTTC	CASSPWEPSGANVLTF
TRBD1	TRBV24-1	many	TRBJ2-5	TGTGCCACCAAGCCCGGGACAGTTATCTCGGAGACCCAGTACTTC	CATKPGTVISETQYF
TRBD2	TRBV11-1	.	TRBJ2-1	TGTGCCAGCAGCTTAGGTAGCGGGAGATTTGATGAGCAGTTCTTC	CASSLGSGRFDEQFF
TRBD2	TRBV12-3/TRBV12-4	few	TRBJ2-3	TGTGCCAGCAGTCCAGGTTCACTAGCGGGAGGAGGTACTAACACAGATACGCAGTATTTT	CASSPGSLAGGGTNTDTQYF
.	TRBV5-1	many	TRBJ2-5	TGCGCCAGCAGCTCTGACCCGGGCACGCAAGAGACCCAGTACTTC	CASSSDPGTQETQYF
.	TRBV6-5	once	TRBJ1-3	TGTGCCAGCAGTCCGGTGTTGGCTGGAAACACCATATATTTT	CASSPVLAGNTIYF
TRBD2	TRBV20-1	many	TRBJ2-5	TGCAGTGCTAGTGCCCTACTAGCGGGAAAGCAAGAGACCCAGTACTTC	CSASALLAGKQETQYF
TRBD1	TRBV19	many	TRBJ1-2	TGTGCCAGTAGTATCGGGACAGGGGGCGGCTATGGCTACACCTTC	CASSIGTGGGYGYTF
.	TRBV5-1	few	TRBJ2-6	TGCGCCAGCAGCCCGGGGAGGCCTGGGGCCAACGTCCTGACTTTC	CASSPGRPGANVLTF
.	TRBV7-9	many	TRBJ1-2	TGTGCCAGCAGAGGGGCAGGGTTCGATGGCTACACCTTC	CASRGAGFDGYTF
.	TRBV19	few	TRBJ1-5	TGTGCCACGAGAGGGGGGAGCAATCAGCCCCAGCATTTT	CATRGGSNQPQHF
.	TRBV12-3/TRBV12-4	many	TRBJ1-1	TGTGCCAGCAGTATCATGACAGGTGTTTCTGTAGTCCTATCTGAAGCTTTCTTT	CASSIMTGVSVVLSEAFF
.	TRBV12-5	few	TRBJ2-3	TGTGCTAGTGGGGGGACCCTCACAGATACGCAGTATTTT	CASGGTLTDTQYF
.	TRBV28	.	TRBJ2-6	TGTGCCAGCAGTTTATATGATCAGGTTCCCTCTGGGGCCAACGTCCTGACTTTC	CASSLYDQVPSGANVLTF
.	TRBV7-6	few	TRBJ2-1	TGTGCCAGCAGCTTAGCATCCCCCCCGGCTTCTGAGCAGTTCTTC	CASSLASPPASEQFF
.	TRBV6-2/TRBV6-3	once	TRBJ2-5	TGTGCCAGCAGTCAAACCCCAGAGACCCAGTACTTC	CASSQTPETQYF
.	TRBV20-1	many	TRBJ1-1	TGCAGTGCCCTTGGGGACTTGGAAGAAGCTTTCTTT	CSALGDLEEAFF
.	TRBV7-9	.	TRBJ1-3	TGTGCCAGCAGCTTAGGCGCCACAGGGGGAAACACCATATATTTT	CASSLGATGGNTIYF
TRBD2	TRBV27	few	TRBJ2-7	TGTGCCAGCTCCCTAGCGGGAATCCCTGGGGAGCAGTACTTC	CASSLAGIPGEQYF